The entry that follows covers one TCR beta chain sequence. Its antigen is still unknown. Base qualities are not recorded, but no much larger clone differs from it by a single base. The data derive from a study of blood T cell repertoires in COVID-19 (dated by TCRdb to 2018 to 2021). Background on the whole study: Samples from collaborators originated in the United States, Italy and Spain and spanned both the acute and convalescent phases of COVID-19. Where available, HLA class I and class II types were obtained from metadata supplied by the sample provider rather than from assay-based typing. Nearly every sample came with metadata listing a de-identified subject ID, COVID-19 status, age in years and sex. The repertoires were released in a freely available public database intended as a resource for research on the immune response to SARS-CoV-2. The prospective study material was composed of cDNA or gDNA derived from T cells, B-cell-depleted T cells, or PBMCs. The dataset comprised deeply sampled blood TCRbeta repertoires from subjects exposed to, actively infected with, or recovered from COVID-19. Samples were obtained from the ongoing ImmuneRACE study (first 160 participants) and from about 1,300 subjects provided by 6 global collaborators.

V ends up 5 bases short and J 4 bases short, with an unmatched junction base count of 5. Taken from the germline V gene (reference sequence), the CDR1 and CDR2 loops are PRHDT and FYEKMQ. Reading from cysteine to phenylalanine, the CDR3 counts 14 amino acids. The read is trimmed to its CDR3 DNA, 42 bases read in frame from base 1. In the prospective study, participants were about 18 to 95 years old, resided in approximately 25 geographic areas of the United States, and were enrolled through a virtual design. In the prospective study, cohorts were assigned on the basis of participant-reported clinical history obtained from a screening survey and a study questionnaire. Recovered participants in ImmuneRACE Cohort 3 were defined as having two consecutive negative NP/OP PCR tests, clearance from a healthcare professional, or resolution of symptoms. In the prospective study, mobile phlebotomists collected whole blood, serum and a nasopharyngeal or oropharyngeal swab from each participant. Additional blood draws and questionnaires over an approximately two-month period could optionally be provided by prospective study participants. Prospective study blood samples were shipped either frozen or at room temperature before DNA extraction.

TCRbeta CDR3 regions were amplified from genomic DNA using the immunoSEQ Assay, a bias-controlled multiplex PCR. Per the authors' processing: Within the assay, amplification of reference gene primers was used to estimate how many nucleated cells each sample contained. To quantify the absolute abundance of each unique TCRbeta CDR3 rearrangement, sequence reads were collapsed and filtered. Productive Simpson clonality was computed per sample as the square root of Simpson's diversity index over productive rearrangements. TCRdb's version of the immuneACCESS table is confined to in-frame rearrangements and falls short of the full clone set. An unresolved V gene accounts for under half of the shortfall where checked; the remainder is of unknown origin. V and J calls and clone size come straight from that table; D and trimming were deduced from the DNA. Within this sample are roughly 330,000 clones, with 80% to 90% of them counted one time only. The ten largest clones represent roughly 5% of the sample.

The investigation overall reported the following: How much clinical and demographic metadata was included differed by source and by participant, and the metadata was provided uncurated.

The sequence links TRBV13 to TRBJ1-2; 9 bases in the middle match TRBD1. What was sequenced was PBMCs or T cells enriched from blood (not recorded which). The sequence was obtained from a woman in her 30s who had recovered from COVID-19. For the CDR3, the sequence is CASSTGTGSYGYTF. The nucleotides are TGTGCCAGCAGCACCGGGACAGGGAGCTATGGCTACACCTTC.